This T cell receptor (beta chain) was recorded in a study of T cells after yellow fever vaccination (dated by TCRdb to the late 2010s). Regarding the complete study: The SMART-Seq v4 Ultra Low Input RNA kit was used to prepare libraries from fractions with low cell numbers. To track T-cell clones before and after primary and booster YFV17D yellow fever vaccination, bulk TCR alpha and beta repertoires were sequenced longitudinally. Bulk PBMC replicates and cell subsets were isolated from blood drawn at multiple timepoints before and after both primary and secondary immunization. The cohort comprised two healthy male donors, one aged 18 to 30 and one aged 30 to 40 years. Findings and caveats that apply to the study as a whole: After the booster, most clones that had expanded after primary vaccination were detected again (approximately 97% of CD4 and roughly nine tenths of CD8), suggesting broad maintenance of memory. Compared with the primary T-cell response, the secondary T-cell response was weaker but faster, peaking on day 5 rather than day 15. Because only a couple of donors were included in the study, the extent to which the findings can be generalized is limited. A small share of clonotypes was detected in both CD4 and CD8 compartments, with the overlap likely arising from convergent recombination. FACS-sorted repertoires could contain abundant contaminating clonotypes from the bulk population, so computational filtering was required.

Spanning cysteine to phenylalanine, the CDR3 consists of 18 amino acids. Only CDR3 DNA remains: 54 bases, in frame from the first base. The V and J ends are trimmed by 4 bases and 3 bases, leaving 21 bases between them. CDR1 is given as LGHNT and CDR2 as FRNRAP, both from the germline V gene. In the paper's terms, the treatment or condition label means: live attenuated yellow fever vaccine strain. PBMCs were isolated from peripheral blood using a standard Ficoll-Paque protocol. Dynabeads CD4 and CD8 positive selection kits were used to isolate CD4 and CD8 T-cell fractions. RNA was extracted with TriZol from bulk PBMCs, CD4 and CD8 fractions, and dextramer-positive and dextramer-negative fractions. This clonotype was picked up many times. Its antigen is currently not known. The input lacks base qualities; no much larger clone sits a single base away. This sample was sequenced with an Illumina NovaSeq 6000. TCR cDNA was synthesized by 5'RACE template switching, which introduced a universal primer site and unique molecular identifiers. Priming for cDNA synthesis came from both the TCR alpha and TCR beta constant segments. Library amplification involved two PCR steps, and the second step added sample barcodes and sequencing adapters. Sequencing of libraries was done on Illumina HiSeq 2500 (2x100 bp) or NovaSeq (2x150 bp). In the authors' own workflow: Demultiplexing of reads and collapsing into UMI consensus sequences were performed with MIGEC, and V(D)J alignment was carried out with MiXCR. Using edgeR on replicate PBMC samples, clonotypes were called vaccine-responding if FDR was below 0.01 and the log2 fold change was above 5 up to day 15. Each bulk clonotype was labeled CD4 or CD8 based on which sequenced repertoire, CD4 or CD8, contained the clonotype at higher abundance. TCRdb took the public reads, trimmed them with fastp at Q25, ran MiXCR for clone calling and kept in-frame beta chains. Rows with a matching CDR3 protein are joined into one entry that keeps the most common DNA and genes. The authors' filters were not applied to this entry. Counted in this sample were a few hundred thousand distinct CDR3 sequences; roughly 3.3% of them appeared once. Approximately 3% of the sample belongs to the ten largest clones.

The chain is made from TRBV12-5 and TRBJ1-4; the D gene is possibly TRBD1, with 6 bases matching. The receptor comes from a man aged 18-30 years who received the YFV17D yellow fever vaccine. Material: CD4+ T cells sorted from PBMCs, obtained 10 days after the yellow fever booster vaccination. The DNA reads TGTGCTAGTGGTTGGGCCCCTACCCCTGGGGGCCCTAATGAAAAACTGTTTTTT. This codes for CASGWAPTPGGPNEKLFF.